The T cell receptor (beta chain) under discussion was sequenced for a study of shared clonotypes between healthy human individuals. Findings of the study overall: The study sampled only blood, and tissue repertoires likely differ. All-four-donor shared clonotypes had higher generation probabilities than non-shared clonotypes did. Several donors held around 5% of naive CD4 clonotypes in common.

Trimming removed 8 bases from V and 11 bases from J, with 19 bases in between. In germline, CDR1 is MNHEY, CDR2 SVGAGI. The CDR3 consists of 12 residues. As concerns this clone: Antigen: not known.

Some clones are missing from TCRdb's copy, which holds only in-frame ones; the method was immunoSEQ multiplex PCR. Here the sample spans around 600,000 clones, 95% to 98% being singletons. Naive CD8 isolation took CD45RO-negative cells positively selected for CCR7 and excluded terminally differentiated effector memory CD45RA+ cells. Sequencing was done on a sample of naive CD8+ T cells sorted from blood. This clonotype was obtained from a man aged 25-40 years in good health. The V call is TRBV6-5, the J call TRBJ2-7; D is unresolved. The chain's CDR3 is CASGSRARWEYF. The CDR3 DNA reads TGTGCCAGCGGTAGTAGGGCTAGGTGGGAGTACTTC.